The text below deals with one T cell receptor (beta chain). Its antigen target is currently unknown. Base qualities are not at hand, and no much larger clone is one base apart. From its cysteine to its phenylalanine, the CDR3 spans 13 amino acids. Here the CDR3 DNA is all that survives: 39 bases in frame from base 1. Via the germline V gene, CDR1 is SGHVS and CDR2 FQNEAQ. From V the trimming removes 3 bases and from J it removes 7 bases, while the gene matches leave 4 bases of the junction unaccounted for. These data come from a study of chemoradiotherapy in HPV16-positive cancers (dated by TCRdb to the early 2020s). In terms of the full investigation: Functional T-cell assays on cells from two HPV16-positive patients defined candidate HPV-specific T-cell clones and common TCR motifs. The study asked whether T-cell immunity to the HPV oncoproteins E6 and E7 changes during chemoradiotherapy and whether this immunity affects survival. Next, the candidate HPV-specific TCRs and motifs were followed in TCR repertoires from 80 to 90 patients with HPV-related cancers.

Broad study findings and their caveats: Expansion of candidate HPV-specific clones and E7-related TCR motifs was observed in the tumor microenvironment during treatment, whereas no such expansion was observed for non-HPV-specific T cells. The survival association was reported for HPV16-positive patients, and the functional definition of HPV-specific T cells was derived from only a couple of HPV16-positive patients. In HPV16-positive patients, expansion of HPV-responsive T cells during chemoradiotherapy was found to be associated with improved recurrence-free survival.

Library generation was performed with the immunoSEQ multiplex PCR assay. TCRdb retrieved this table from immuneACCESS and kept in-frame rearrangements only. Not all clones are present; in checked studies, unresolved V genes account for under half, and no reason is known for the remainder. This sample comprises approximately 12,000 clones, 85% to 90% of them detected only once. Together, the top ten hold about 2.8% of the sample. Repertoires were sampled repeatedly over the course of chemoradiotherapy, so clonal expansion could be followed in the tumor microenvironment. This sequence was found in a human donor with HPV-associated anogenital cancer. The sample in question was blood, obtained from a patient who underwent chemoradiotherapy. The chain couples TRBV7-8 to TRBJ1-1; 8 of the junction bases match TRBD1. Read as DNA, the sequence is TGTGCCAGCAGCTTTAGCGACAGGGGTGAAGCTTTCTTT. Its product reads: CASSFSDRGEAFF.